This TCR beta chain was found in a study of OX40 agonist ivuxolimab in advanced cancers. Generated by immunoSEQ multiplex PCR, the TCRdb table keeps only in-frame clones and is missing some. This sample has about 98,000 clones, with about 88% found just once. CDR1 and CDR2 (germline): SEHNR, FQNEAQ (reference sequence). Trimming cost V 1 base and J 9 bases, with 8 bases left between them. This CDR3 is 12 amino acids long. The starting material was CD4+ or CD8+ T cells sorted from blood, obtained in a trial of the OX40 agonist ivuxolimab. The source of this sequence is an adult with an advanced solid tumor such as melanoma, head and neck, liver or kidney cancer. This sequence joins TRBV7-9 and TRBJ2-3; D not certain. The DNA for the CDR3 is TGTGCCAGCAGCTTAGAAGTCGGGACGCAGTATTTT. Its translation: CASSLEVGTQYF.